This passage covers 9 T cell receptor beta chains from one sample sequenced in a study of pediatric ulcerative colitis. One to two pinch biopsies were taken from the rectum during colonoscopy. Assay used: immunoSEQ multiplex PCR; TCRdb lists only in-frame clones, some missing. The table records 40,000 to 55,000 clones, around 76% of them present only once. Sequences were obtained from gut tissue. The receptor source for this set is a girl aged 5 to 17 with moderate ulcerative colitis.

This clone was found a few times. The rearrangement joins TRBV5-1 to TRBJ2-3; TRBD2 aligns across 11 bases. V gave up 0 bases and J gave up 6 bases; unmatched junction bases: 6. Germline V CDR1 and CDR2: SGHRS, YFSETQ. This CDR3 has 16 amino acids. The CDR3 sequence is CASSLAGSSGRDTQYF. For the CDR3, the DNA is TGCGCCAGCAGCTTGGCCGGGTCTAGCGGGAGGGATACGCAGTATTTT.

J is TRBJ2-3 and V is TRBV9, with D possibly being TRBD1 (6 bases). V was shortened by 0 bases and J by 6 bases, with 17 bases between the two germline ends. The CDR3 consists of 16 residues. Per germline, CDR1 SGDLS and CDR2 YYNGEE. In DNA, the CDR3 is TGTGCCAGCAGCGTAGCGTCAGGGGACCCCCGGGATACGCAGTATTTT. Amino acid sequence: CASSVASGDPRDTQYF.

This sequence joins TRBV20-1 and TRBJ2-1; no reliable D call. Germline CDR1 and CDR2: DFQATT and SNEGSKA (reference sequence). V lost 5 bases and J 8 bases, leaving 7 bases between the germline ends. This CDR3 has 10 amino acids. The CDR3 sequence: CSALRDEQFF. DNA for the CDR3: TGCAGTGCTCTTAGGGATGAGCAGTTCTTC.

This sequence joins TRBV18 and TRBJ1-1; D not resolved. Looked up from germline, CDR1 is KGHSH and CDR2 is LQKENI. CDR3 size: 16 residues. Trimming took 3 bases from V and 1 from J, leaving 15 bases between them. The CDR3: CASSPNQDRGNTEAFF. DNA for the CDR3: TGTGCCAGCTCACCCAACCAAGATCGAGGGAACACTGAAGCTTTCTTT. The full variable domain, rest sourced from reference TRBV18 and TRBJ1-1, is NAGVMQNPRHLVRRRGQEARLRCSPMKGHSHVYWYRQLPEEGLKFMVYLQKENIIDESGMPKERFSAEFPKEGPSILRIQQVVRGDSAAYFCASSPNQDRGNTEAFFGQGTRLTVV.

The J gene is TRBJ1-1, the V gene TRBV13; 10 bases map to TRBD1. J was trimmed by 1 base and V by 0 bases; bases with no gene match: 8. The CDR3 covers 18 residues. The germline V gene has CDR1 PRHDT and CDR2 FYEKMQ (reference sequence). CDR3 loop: CASSLGRGQGLGNTEAFF. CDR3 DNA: TGTGCCAGCAGCTTAGGCAGGGGACAGGGGCTGGGGAACACTGAAGCTTTCTTT.

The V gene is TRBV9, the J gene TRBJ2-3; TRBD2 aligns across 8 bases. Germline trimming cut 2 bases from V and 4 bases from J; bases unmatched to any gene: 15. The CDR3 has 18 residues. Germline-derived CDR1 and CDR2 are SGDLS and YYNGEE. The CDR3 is CASSVGPGEREIADTQYF. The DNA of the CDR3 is TGTGCCAGCAGCGTCGGCCCGGGCGAGCGGGAGATCGCAGATACGCAGTATTTT.

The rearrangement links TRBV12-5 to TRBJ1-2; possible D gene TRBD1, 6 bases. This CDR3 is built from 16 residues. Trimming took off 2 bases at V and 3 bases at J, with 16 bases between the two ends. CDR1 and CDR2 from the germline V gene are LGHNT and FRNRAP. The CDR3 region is CASGLKQGGFDYGYTF. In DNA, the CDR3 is TGTGCTAGTGGTTTGAAACAGGGAGGATTCGACTATGGCTACACCTTC.

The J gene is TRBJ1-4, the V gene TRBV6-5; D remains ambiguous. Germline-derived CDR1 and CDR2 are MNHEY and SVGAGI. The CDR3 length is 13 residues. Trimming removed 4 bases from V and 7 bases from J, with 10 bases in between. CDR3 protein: CASSLGRVEKLFF. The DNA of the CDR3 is TGTGCCAGCAGTTTAGGACGGGTTGAAAAACTGTTTTTT.

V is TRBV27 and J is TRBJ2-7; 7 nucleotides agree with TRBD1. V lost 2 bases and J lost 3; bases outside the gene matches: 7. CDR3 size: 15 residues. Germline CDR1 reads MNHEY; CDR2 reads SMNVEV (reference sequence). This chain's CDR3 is CASSLIGTEGYEQYF. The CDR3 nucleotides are TGTGCCAGCAGTTTAATTGGGACAGAGGGCTACGAGCAGTACTTC.